The 2 T cell receptor beta chains below all came from one sample that was sequenced in a study of T cells after yellow fever vaccination. TCRdb reprocessed the 5' RACE reads with MiXCR, giving one entry per CDR3 protein. Seen here are hundreds of thousands of distinct CDR3 sequences, about 12% observed once, and the top ten hold 15%. The source was PBMCs, collected on the day of the yellow fever booster vaccination. These receptor sequences come from a man aged 25-45 years who received the YFV17D yellow fever vaccine.

This clonotype was counted between two and nine times. The chain links TRBV7-2 to TRBJ2-7, with 8 bases identical to TRBD2. Trimming cost V 2 bases and J 6 bases; bases outside gene matches: 9. The CDR3 is made up of 15 amino acids. The germline V gene encodes CDR1 SGHTA and CDR2 FQGNSA. CDR3 region: CASSLFSGTGSEQYF. DNA for the CDR3: TGTGCCAGCAGCTTATTTAGCGGGACGGGTTCCGAGCAGTACTTC.

This clonotype has just a few counts. The chain combines TRBV18 with TRBJ1-5; D remains unclear. This CDR3 comprises 13 residues. V was pared by 2 bases and J by 4 bases, with 6 bases between. Germline CDR1 KGHSH, CDR2 LQKENI. The DNA of the CDR3 is TGTGCCAGCTCACCAAAAGAAAATCAGCCCCAGCATTTT. Translated, it gives CASSPKENQPQHF.